Shown below are 25 T cell receptor beta chains from a single sample sequenced in a study of T cell repertoires in cytomegalovirus infection. MiXCR, applied by TCRdb to the reads, yields one record per CDR3 protein. The sample lists some 700,000 distinct CDR3 sequences; around 30% were seen once. The antigens of these receptors remain unknown. Sequencing used cultured PBMCs, obtained from culture after CMV antigen stimulation. Receptors originate from a human donor in good health (CMV status not recorded). Some clones in this sample may be carry-over from other donors' samples.

This clonotype was found many times. This sequence joins TRBV7-2 and TRBJ1-6, with D maybe TRBD1 (6 bases). V gave up 1 base and J gave up 9 bases, with 16 bases separating them. The germline V gene encodes CDR1 SGHTA and CDR2 FQGNSA. The CDR3 loop spans 16 amino acids. The CDR3 protein is CASSLVRPGAGSPLHF. Written as DNA, the CDR3 is TGTGCCAGCAGCTTAGTCCGTCCGGGGGCTGGTTCACCCCTCCACTTT.

The gene calls are TRBV7-9 and TRBJ2-7; D ambiguous. CDR3 length: 14 amino acids. The V and J ends lost 4 bases and 5 bases respectively, with 15 bases between them. Germline values: CDR1 SEHNR, CDR2 FQNEAQ (reference sequence). The CDR3 nucleotides are TGTGCCAGCAGCTCCCCGACTGGGGATAACGAGCAGTACTTC. This sequence encodes CASSSPTGDNEQYF.

This clonotype appeared a few times. The rearrangement joins TRBV5-1 to TRBJ2-7; D might be TRBD2 (5 bases). Deletions cut 0 bases from V and 4 bases from J, with 11 bases between. From germline, CDR1 is SGHRS and CDR2 YFSETQ. The CDR3 is made up of 14 amino acids. CDR3 loop: CASSLGRRRYEQYF. The CDR3 nucleotides read TGCGCCAGCAGCTTGGGGCGGAGGAGGTACGAGCAGTACTTC.

This clonotype occurred many times. The V and J genes are TRBV7-2 and TRBJ1-2; D gene ambiguous. Trimming took off 1 base at V and 4 bases at J, with 10 bases between the two ends. Looked up from germline, CDR1 is SGHTA and CDR2 is FQGNSA. This CDR3 is 14 amino acids long. CDR3 nucleotide sequence: TGTGCCAGCAGCTTAGGATCTGGCCCCTATGGCTACACCTTC. Protein sequence: CASSLGSGPYGYTF.

This clonotype came up many times. V usage is TRBV7-6 and J usage is TRBJ2-1; the match to TRBD2 covers 14 bases. This CDR3 region has 20 residues. Germline CDR1 and CDR2: SGHVS and FNYEAQ. The junction had 14 bases not matched to a gene; V was cut back by 5 bases and J by 2 bases. CDR3 DNA sequence: TGTGCCAGCAGCCGAGGACTAGCGGGAGGCCCTACACCTACCTACAATGAGCAGTTCTTC. This gives the protein CASSRGLAGGPTPTYNEQFF.

The gene calls are TRBV6-1 and TRBJ2-1; 15 bases line up with TRBD2. The V segment lost 1 base and the J segment 9 bases; nucleotides outside the gene matches: 4. Germline V lookup: CDR1 MNHNS, CDR2 SASEGT. The CDR3 is 16 amino acids. DNA for the CDR3: TGTGCCAGCAGTGAAGGGACTAGCGGGAGGGGAGGTGAGCAGTTCTTC. This encodes CASSEGTSGRGGEQFF.

This clonotype was seen a handful of times. The chain couples TRBV7-8 to TRBJ2-3; possibly TRBD2 for D (5 bases). The CDR3 is made up of 15 amino acids. Germline CDR1 SGHVS, CDR2 FQNEAQ. V was shortened by 4 bases and J by 2 bases, with 13 bases between the two germline ends. CDR3 DNA: TGTGCCAGCAGCTCTACGGGGTGGAACACAGATACGCAGTATTTT. This translates into CASSSTGWNTDTQYF.

This clonotype appeared a few times. This sequence joins TRBV7-9 and TRBJ2-3; D not certain. The CDR3 extends over 15 amino acids. Germline-derived CDR1 and CDR2 are SEHNR and FQNEAQ (reference sequence). The V end lost 1 base, the J end lost 1 base, and 9 bases lay between the germline ends. The CDR3 here is CASSLELSGTDTQYF. The CDR3 bases are TGTGCCAGCAGCTTAGAGCTCTCTGGCACAGATACGCAGTATTTT.

This chain connects TRBV25-1 to TRBJ2-1; 12 nucleotides align to TRBD2. This CDR3 spans 14 amino acids. Trimming removed 8 bases from V and 7 bases from J; junction bases left unmatched: 6. CDR1 is MGHDK, CDR2 SYGVNS, per germline. CDR3 coding DNA: TGTGCCAGCCAGACTAGCGGGAGAACGAATGAGCAGTTCTTC. The encoded protein is CASQTSGRTNEQFF.

The chain employs TRBV7-2 and TRBJ2-5; the D is unclear. There are 13 residues in the CDR3. The V and J ends lost 2 bases and 5 bases respectively, with 9 bases between them. Germline CDR1 SGHTA, CDR2 FQGNSA. The CDR3 protein is CASSLLSVETQYF. CDR3 sequence (DNA): TGTGCCAGCAGCTTATTAAGCGTGGAGACCCAGTACTTC.

The sample holds a few counts of this clonotype. The chain uses TRBV6-4 and TRBJ2-1, with a weak D call TRBD2 (5 bases). CDR3 size: 13 residues. Per the germline V gene, CDR1 is MRHNA and CDR2 is SNTAGT. The ends were cut back, 1 base at V and 9 bases at J, with 10 bases in the middle. The chain's CDR3 is CASSDLGAGEQFF. CDR3 coding DNA: TGTGCCAGCAGTGACTTGGGCGCGGGTGAGCAGTTCTTC.

This clonotype appeared a few times. This chain joins TRBV2 and TRBJ1-5; D is possibly TRBD1 (6 bases). Germline CDR1 and CDR2: SNHLY and FYNNEI. The CDR3 is 13 amino acids. Deletions cut 8 bases from V and 6 bases from J, with 14 bases between. Written as DNA, the CDR3 is TGTGCCAGCCGCAGGGGAGAGGGTCAGCCCCAGCATTTT. Amino acids: CASRRGEGQPQHF.

The rearrangement uses TRBV12-3 or TRBV12-4 and TRBJ2-3, with TRBD2 matching 7 bases. The CDR3 is 15 amino acids. V was pared by 3 bases and J by 4 bases, with 7 bases of the junction left unmatched. The CDR3 loop reads CASSFTGTTADTQYF. The CDR3 DNA follows: TGTGCCAGCAGTTTCACCGGGACTACCGCAGATACGCAGTATTTT.

The chain has TRBV11-2 and TRBJ1-2, with D perhaps TRBD1 (5 bases). V lost 4 bases and J lost 12, with 12 bases in between. Germline CDR1 SGHAT, CDR2 FQNNGV. CDR3 size: 11 residues. CDR3 DNA: TGTGCCAGCAGCTCAGGGCCCGCGAACACCTTC. Translated: CASSSGPANTF.

This clonotype was observed many times. The J gene is TRBJ1-2, the V gene TRBV7-2, with D possibly TRBD1 on 5 matching bases. V lost 4 bases to trimming and J lost 1 base, with 7 bases between them. The CDR3 consists of 13 residues. CDR1 is SGHTA, CDR2 FQGNSA, per germline. CDR3 coding DNA: TGTGCCAGCAGCTCCGACAGTAACTATGGCTACACCTTC. It specifies CASSSDSNYGYTF.

This clonotype was picked up a small number of times. A junction boundary mismatches the germline segment, possibly from a read error. This chain connects TRBV5-1 to TRBJ2-3; 7 bases align to TRBD2. Germline assignment: CDR1 SGHRS and CDR2 YFSETQ. CDR3 length: 14 residues. CDR3: CASSSGGYTDTQYF. CDR3 DNA: TGTGCCAGCAGTTCCGGGGGGTACACAGATACGCAGTATTTT.

The J gene is TRBJ2-7, the V gene TRBV9; D not resolved. Germline loops: CDR1 SGDLS, CDR2 YYNGEE. The CDR3 is 14 amino acids. The V end lost 0 bases, the J end lost 0 bases, and 7 bases lay between the germline ends. CDR3 region: CASSVALHSYEQYF. CDR3 nucleotide sequence: TGTGCCAGCAGCGTAGCACTTCACTCCTACGAGCAGTACTTC.

This clonotype came up many times. This chain joins TRBV7-9 and TRBJ1-4, with 10 bases identical to TRBD1. Germline CDR1 and CDR2: SEHNR and FQNEAQ (reference sequence). The junction had 13 bases not matched to a gene; V was cut back by 5 bases and J by 7 bases. There are 17 residues in the CDR3. The CDR3 region is CASSRATGTGAGEKLFF. The CDR3 region has the DNA TGTGCCAGCAGCCGCGCGACCGGGACAGGGGCCGGTGAAAAACTGTTTTTT.

In this sample, this clonotype turned up a few times. DNA of the CDR3: TGTGCCAGCAGTTTATCGCCTAGAGGGGATACGCAGTATTTT. As protein: CASSLSPRGDTQYF. The rearrangement uses TRBV27 and TRBJ2-3; tentative D call: TRBD2 (5 bases). The CDR3 totals 14 residues. V lost 0 bases to trimming and J lost 6 bases, with 10 bases between them. Germline CDR1 and CDR2: MNHEY and SMNVEV (reference sequence).

This clonotype was counted once. CDR3 region: CASSQDATPGLEQYF. The CDR3 nucleotides read TGCGCCAGCAGCCAAGACGCCACTCCGGGGCTCGAGCAGTACTTC. The V gene is TRBV4-1, the J gene TRBJ2-7, with D perhaps assigned TRBD1 or TRBD2 (5 bases each). Trimming left V 0 bases short and J 6 bases short, with 15 bases between. In germline, CDR1 is MGHRA, CDR2 YSYEKL. CDR3 length equals 15 residues.

CDR3 nucleotide sequence: TGTGCCAGCAGTAGGCCGATAGCGGTAGCCAAAAACATTCAGTACTTC. Protein sequence: CASSRPIAVAKNIQYF. The J gene is TRBJ2-4, the V gene TRBV6-2 or TRBV6-3, with D possibly being TRBD2 (6 bases). Germline V lookup: CDR1 MNHEY, CDR2 SVGEGT. The CDR3 loop spans 16 amino acids. Trimming pared 5 bases from V and 0 bases from J, leaving 14 bases between.

CDR3 DNA: TGCGCCAGCAGCTTGCCCCTAGCGGGAGGGCCCAGGGTCAATGAGCAGTTCTTC. It specifies CASSLPLAGGPRVNEQFF. This rearrangement joins TRBV5-1 to TRBJ2-1; 12 bases map to TRBD2. This CDR3 is built from 18 residues. Germline V gene sequence: CDR1 SGHRS, CDR2 YFSETQ. Germline trimming cut 1 base from V and 6 bases from J; bases unmatched to any gene: 11.

This clonotype was seen only a few times. The V call is TRBV20-1, the J call TRBJ2-2; the D is unclear. Germline loops: CDR1 DFQATT, CDR2 SNEGSKA (reference sequence). The CDR3 is made up of 13 amino acids. Trimming left V 6 bases short and J 6 bases short, with 14 bases between. The CDR3 DNA follows: TGCAGTGCGTCCCAGATAGGGCCCGGGGAGCTGTTTTTT. This translates into CSASQIGPGELFF.

V is TRBV19 and J is TRBJ2-2; no clear D. Germline lookup yields CDR1 LNHDA and CDR2 SQIVND (reference sequence). Trimming cost V 9 bases and J 6 bases, with 8 bases left between them. The CDR3 loop spans 11 amino acids. The CDR3 protein is CASGYAGELFF. CDR3 sequence (DNA): TGTGCCAGCGGTTACGCCGGGGAGCTGTTTTTT.

The rearrangement joins TRBV6-2 or TRBV6-3 to TRBJ2-7; tentative D call: TRBD1 (5 bases). CDR3 length: 13 residues. Deletions cut 3 bases from V and 5 bases from J, with 11 bases between. Germline V gene lookup returns CDR1 MNHEY and CDR2 SVGEGT. As DNA, the CDR3 is TGTGCCAGCAGTTATCGCCAGGGCAACGAGCAGTACTTC. It codes for CASSYRQGNEQYF.